The 26 T cell receptor beta chains in this list originate from one sample, sequenced in a study of regulatory T cells in long-lasting Graves disease. Arm-PCR of CDR3 regions and iRepertoire HTBI primers were used to build TCR beta libraries. TCRdb processed the multiplex PCR reads anew with MiXCR; each CDR3 protein has one entry. In the table there are around 400,000 distinct CDR3 sequences, around 15% of which are singletons. Time point described: newly diagnosed GD, antithyroid drugs for less than 3 months. RNA extracted from PBMCs served as the sequencing template. This specimen was peripheral blood mononuclear cells (PBMCs), taken at new diagnosis, from a patient treated with antithyroid drugs. All receptors derive from a female donor with Graves disease.

As regards this clonotype: This may stem from a read error, because a much larger clone lies one nucleotide away. The chain joins TRBV6-5 to TRBJ1-2, with 8 bases lining up with TRBD1. This CDR3 is 17 amino acids long. V lost 1 base, J lost 3 bases, and 10 bases stayed unmatched. CDR1 MNHEY and CDR2 SVGAGI come from the germline V gene. The CDR3 is CASSYFPRDRKDYGYTF. In nucleotides, the CDR3 is TGTGCCAGCAGTTACTTTCCACGGGACAGGAAGGACTATGGCTACACCTTC.

This clonotype was found many times. V is TRBV29-1 and J is TRBJ1-5; 8 bases are a match to TRBD1. The trim removed 7 bases at V and 6 bases at J, leaving 8 bases unmatched. CDR3 size: 13 residues. Germline V gene sequence: CDR1 SQVTM, CDR2 ANQGSEA. CDR3 DNA sequence: TGCAGCGCAGGACAGGGTTTTAGTCAGCCCCAGCATTTT. Its translation is CSAGQGFSQPQHF.

Only a few counts were recorded for this clonotype. The gene calls are TRBV9 and TRBJ1-1, with D hard to call. The CDR3 totals 13 residues. Germline values: CDR1 SGDLS, CDR2 YYNGEE. The V end lost 3 bases, the J end lost 3 bases, and 9 bases lay between the germline ends. The CDR3: CASSASPHTEAFF. In DNA form, the CDR3 reads TGTGCCAGCAGCGCGAGCCCCCACACTGAAGCTTTCTTT.

This clonotype was counted at least ten times. V is TRBV5-1 and J is TRBJ1-1, with 11 nucleotides matching TRBD1. V trimming: 3 bases; J trimming: 4 bases; junction bases outside the gene matches: 11. Germline values: CDR1 SGHRS, CDR2 YFSETQ. This CDR3 contains 17 residues. The CDR3, as DNA: TGCGCCAGCAGCTCCGAAGTCCGGGGGACAGGGGGCACTGAAGCTTTCTTT. Translating it yields CASSSEVRGTGGTEAFF.

In this sample, this clonotype turned up a few times. The chain recombines TRBV4-3 with TRBJ1-5; D call uncertain. CDR3 length: 15 amino acids. Trimming stripped 2 bases from V and 4 bases from J, with 12 bases between. Germline CDR1 is LGHNA and CDR2 is YSLEER. CDR3 loop: CASSQRVGWNQPQHF. The CDR3 DNA is TGCGCCAGCAGCCAAAGAGTTGGTTGGAATCAGCCCCAGCATTTT.

This clonotype was found many times. The chain is built from TRBV3-1 and TRBJ1-1, with unresolved D. CDR3 length: 16 amino acids. Germline values: CDR1 LGHDT, CDR2 YNNKEL (reference sequence). The ends were cut back, 3 bases at V and 1 base at J, with 15 bases in the middle. The CDR3 spells CASSQSEVAGNTEAFF. CDR3 DNA sequence: TGTGCCAGCAGCCAGTCCGAAGTTGCGGGGAACACTGAAGCTTTCTTT.

Details on this clonotype: One junction end disagrees with the germline gene, perhaps due to a read error. V usage is TRBV5-4 and J usage is TRBJ2-3, with 14 nucleotides matching TRBD2. Germline CDR1 and CDR2: SGHNT and YYREEE (reference sequence). The CDR3 is 16 residues long. The CDR3 protein is CASSRGLAGDTDTRYF. As DNA, the CDR3 is TGTGCCAGCAGCCGGGGACTAGCGGGAGACACAGATACGCGGTATTTT.

This clonotype has ten or more counts. The chain couples TRBV28 to TRBJ2-5, with TRBD2 matching 7 bases. V trimming: 3 bases; J trimming: 4 bases; junction bases outside the gene matches: 14. The V gene's germline CDR1 is MDHEN and CDR2 SYDVKM. The CDR3 has 17 amino acids. The CDR3 spells CASSLVLGGWLRETQYF. CDR3 bases: TGTGCCAGCAGTTTGGTTTTGGGGGGGTGGTTACGAGAGACCCAGTACTTC. The whole variable domain, filled in from reference TRBV28 and TRBJ2-5, reads DVKVTQSSRYLVKRTGEKVFLECVQDMDHENMFWYRQDPGLGLRLIYFSYDVKMKEKGDIPEGYSVSREKKERFSLILESASTNQTSMYLCASSLVLGGWLRETQYFGPGTRLLVL.

This clonotype was seen repeatedly, ten times or more. The rearrangement links TRBV7-3 to TRBJ1-1; possibly TRBD1 for D (5 bases). Germline assignment: CDR1 SGHTA and CDR2 FQGTGA. Trimming took 5 bases from V and 13 from J, leaving 23 bases between them. This CDR3 is 14 amino acids long. The CDR3 nucleotides read TGTGCCAGCAGCCATACCCACGGCGGGGGATCGGGTTTCTTT. It is translated as CASSHTHGGGSGFF.

This clonotype has ten or more counts. The rearrangement joins TRBV20-1 to TRBJ1-2; 11 bases agree with TRBD1. The germline gives CDR1 DFQATT, CDR2 SNEGSKA (reference sequence). V lost 5 bases, J lost 7 bases, and 6 bases stayed unmatched. This CDR3 has 13 residues. CDR3 protein: CSARGTGGLGYTF. The CDR3, as DNA: TGCAGTGCTCGCGGGACAGGGGGTCTTGGCTACACCTTC.

This clonotype was found many times. J is TRBJ2-7 and V is TRBV2, with 8 bases identical to TRBD1. CDR3 length equals 15 residues. The J segment lost 3 bases and the V segment lost 6 bases, leaving 10 bases of the junction unmatched. The germline gives CDR1 SNHLY, CDR2 FYNNEI. CDR3 sequence: CASRPGTGLNYEQYF. The CDR3 bases are TGTGCCAGCAGACCCGGGACAGGCTTAAACTACGAGCAGTACTTC.

This clonotype was picked up a small number of times. V and J are TRBV4-1 and TRBJ2-7, with D hard to call. This CDR3 has 11 residues. Germline assignment: CDR1 MGHRA and CDR2 YSYEKL. V was pared by 1 base and J by 5 bases, with 3 bases between. CDR3 DNA: TGCGCCAGCAGCCAAGGAAACGAGCAGTACTTC. This encodes CASSQGNEQYF.

This sequence joins TRBV11-2 and TRBJ2-2, with 7 bases identical to TRBD1. Germline V gives CDR1 SGHAT, CDR2 FQNNGV. The V gene end was trimmed by 8 bases and the J gene end by 7 bases; junction bases not matched to a gene: 10. This CDR3 contains 14 residues. The CDR3 coding sequence is TGTGCCAGCGGAACCGGGACAGCAGACGGGGAGCTGTTTTTT. This codes for CASGTGTADGELFF.

The chain recombines TRBV2 with TRBJ2-7, with D possibly being TRBD2 (5 bases). V was clipped by 4 bases and J by 6 bases, with 16 bases between them. The CDR3 spans 14 residues. Germline-derived CDR1 and CDR2 are SNHLY and FYNNEI. CDR3 nucleotide sequence: TGTGCCAGCAGTGTTGGACTTGGACTTAGCGAGCAGTACTTC. Its protein product is CASSVGLGLSEQYF.

This clonotype was seen ten or more times. V is TRBV3-1 and J is TRBJ1-6; 7 bases fit TRBD1. Germline V gene lookup returns CDR1 LGHDT and CDR2 YNNKEL (reference sequence). The length of the CDR3 is 14 residues. V shed 3 bases, J shed 7 bases, and the junction held 3 bases outside the gene matches. The CDR3 reads CASSQGQLNSPLHF. The CDR3 DNA is TGTGCCAGCAGCCAGGGACAGCTCAATTCACCCCTCCACTTT. Drawing the rest from reference TRBV3-1 and TRBJ1-6, the complete variable domain is DTAVSQTPKYLVTQMGNDKSIKCEQNLGHDTMYWYKQDSKKFLKIMFSYNNKELIINETVPNRFSPKSPDKAHLNLHINSLELGDSAVYFCASSQGQLNSPLHFGNGTRLTVT.

Comment on this clonotype: A much larger clonotype is one base distant, so this may be a read error. This chain links TRBV24-1 with TRBJ2-1; D might be TRBD1 (5 bases). In germline, CDR1 is KGHDR, CDR2 SFDVKD. The length of the CDR3 is 13 residues. CDR3 DNA sequence: TGTGCCACCAGTGATCCTGGACATGGAGAGCAGCTCTTC. Translated: CATSDPGHGEQLF.

This clonotype showed up many times. V is TRBV16 and J is TRBJ1-2, with a tentative D call TRBD1 (5 bases). V was clipped by 6 bases and J by 1 base, with 21 bases between them. The germline V gene has CDR1 KGHSY and CDR2 FQNENV. The CDR3 is made up of 17 amino acids. CDR3 bases: TGTGCCAGCAGTCCAGCCGCCACCCCAGGGTATAACTATGGCTACACCTTC. It codes for CASSPAATPGYNYGYTF. The whole variable domain, filled in from reference TRBV16 and TRBJ1-2, reads GEEVAQTPKHLVRGEGQKAKLYCAPIKGHSYVFWYQQVLKNEFKFLISFQNENVFDETGMPKERFSAKCLPNSPCSLEIQATKLEDSAVYFCASSPAATPGYNYGYTFGSGTRLTVV.

This clonotype came up many times. J is TRBJ2-5 and V is TRBV3-1; D unclear. CDR3 length equals 12 residues. Germline V gene lookup returns CDR1 LGHDT and CDR2 YNNKEL (reference sequence). The V gene lost 1 base and the J gene lost 7 bases, with 7 bases spanning the gap. CDR3 amino acids: CASSQGMRTQYF. The CDR3 DNA reads TGTGCCAGCAGCCAAGGGATGAGGACCCAGTACTTC.

This clonotype was seen ten or more times. The chain combines TRBV27 with TRBJ2-3; TRBD2 might be the D (6 bases). In germline, CDR1 is MNHEY, CDR2 SMNVEV (reference sequence). V gave up 5 bases and J gave up 4 bases, with 16 bases separating them. The CDR3 spans 15 residues. CDR3 bases: TGTGCCAGCAGTCCCCGACTAGTAGCCGCAGATACGCAGTATTTT. Encoded protein: CASSPRLVAADTQYF.

This clonotype was seen many times. The chain employs TRBV20-1 and TRBJ1-2; D remains ambiguous. Germline V gene lookup returns CDR1 DFQATT and CDR2 SNEGSKA (reference sequence). The CDR3 contains 13 residues. Trimming cost V 0 bases and J 4 bases, with 9 bases left between them. In DNA form, the CDR3 reads TGCAGTGCTAGAGATCAAGCCGTCTATGGCTACACCTTC. Its protein product is CSARDQAVYGYTF.

The chain employs TRBV6-9 and TRBJ2-5; 9 bases align to TRBD2. This CDR3 has 14 residues. V shed 4 bases and J 4 bases; nucleotides not matched to a gene: 4. Germline V CDR1 and CDR2: MNHGY, SVAAGI. Written as DNA, the CDR3 is TGTGCCAGCAGTTCCAATAGCGGGAGAGAGACCCAGTACTTC. Its protein product is CASSSNSGRETQYF.

This clonotype was observed many times. The chain is built from TRBV28 and TRBJ2-3; tentative D call: TRBD1 (6 bases). V lost 3 bases and J 1 base, leaving 11 bases between the germline ends. Looked up from germline, CDR1 is MDHEN and CDR2 is SYDVKM. The CDR3 is 15 amino acids. CDR3 sequence (DNA): TGTGCCAGCAGTTTTCAGGGGCCGGGCACAGATACGCAGTATTTT. This sequence encodes CASSFQGPGTDTQYF.

The sample holds many counts of this clonotype. The gene calls are TRBV7-2 and TRBJ2-5; 7 nucleotides line up with TRBD2. The CDR3 extends over 15 amino acids. The germline V gene has CDR1 SGHTA and CDR2 FQGNSA. With V trimmed by 0 bases and J by 1 base, 2 bases remained unmatched. The CDR3 here is CASSLAGGSQETQYF. DNA for the CDR3: TGTGCCAGCAGCTTAGCAGGCGGGAGCCAAGAGACCCAGTACTTC.

This clonotype was recorded many times. The V gene is TRBV24-1, the J gene TRBJ1-5; tentatively, D is TRBD1 (6 bases). Germline CDR1 and CDR2: KGHDR and SFDVKD. This CDR3 comprises 19 residues. The V end was cut by 0 bases, the J end by 0 bases, with 17 bases between. The CDR3 reads CATSDLAGVETGSNQPQHF. In DNA, the CDR3 is TGTGCCACCAGTGATTTGGCGGGTGTCGAGACAGGTAGCAATCAGCCCCAGCATTTT.

This clonotype was seen only a few times. The CDR3 is CSVRLGIYSYEQYF. CDR3 in DNA: TGCAGCGTTAGACTGGGGATCTACTCCTACGAGCAGTACTTC. The rearrangement uses TRBV29-1 and TRBJ2-7; D gene uncertain. The V end lost 5 bases, the J end lost 0 bases, and 14 bases lay between the germline ends. This CDR3 spans 14 amino acids. Germline V lookup: CDR1 SQVTM, CDR2 ANQGSEA.

This clonotype was seen repeatedly, ten times or more. The chain joins TRBV27 to TRBJ2-1; tentatively, D is TRBD2 (5 bases). The V gene lost 6 bases and the J gene lost 8 bases, with 20 bases spanning the gap. The germline CDR1 and CDR2 sequences are MNHEY and SMNVEV (reference sequence). The CDR3 runs to 15 residues. The CDR3 here is CASSTEGEGVDEQFF. CDR3 nucleotides: TGTGCCAGCAGCACCGAGGGAGAGGGTGTCGATGAGCAGTTCTTC.